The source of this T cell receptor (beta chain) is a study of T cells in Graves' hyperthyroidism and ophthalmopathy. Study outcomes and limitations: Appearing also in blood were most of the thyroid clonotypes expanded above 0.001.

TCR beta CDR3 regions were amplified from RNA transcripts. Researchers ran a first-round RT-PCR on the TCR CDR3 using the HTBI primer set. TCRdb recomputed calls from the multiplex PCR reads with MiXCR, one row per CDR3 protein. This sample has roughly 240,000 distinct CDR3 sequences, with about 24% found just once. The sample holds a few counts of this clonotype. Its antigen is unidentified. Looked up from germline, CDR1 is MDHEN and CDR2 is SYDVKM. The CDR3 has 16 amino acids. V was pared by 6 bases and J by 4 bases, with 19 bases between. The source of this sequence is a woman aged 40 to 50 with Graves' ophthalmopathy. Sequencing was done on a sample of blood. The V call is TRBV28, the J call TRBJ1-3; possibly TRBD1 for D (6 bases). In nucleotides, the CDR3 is TGTGCCAGCAGCCAACCACGGGGACACAACGGAAACACCATATATTTT. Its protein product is CASSQPRGHNGNTIYF. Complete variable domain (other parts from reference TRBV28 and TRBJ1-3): DVKVTQSSRYLVKRTGEKVFLECVQDMDHENMFWYRQDPGLGLRLIYFSYDVKMKEKGDIPEGYSVSREKKERFSLILESASTNQTSMYLCASSQPRGHNGNTIYFGEGSWLTVV.